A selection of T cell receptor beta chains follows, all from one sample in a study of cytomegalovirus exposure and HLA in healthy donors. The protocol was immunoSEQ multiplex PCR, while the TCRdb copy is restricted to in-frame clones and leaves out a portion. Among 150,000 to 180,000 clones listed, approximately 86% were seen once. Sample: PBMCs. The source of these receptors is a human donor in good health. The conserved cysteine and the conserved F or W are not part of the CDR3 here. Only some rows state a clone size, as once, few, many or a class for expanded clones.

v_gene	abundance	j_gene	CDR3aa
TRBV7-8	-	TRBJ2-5	ASSLAFSGRGETQY
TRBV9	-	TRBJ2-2	ASSVLGSGGNTGELF
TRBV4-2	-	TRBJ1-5	ASSQVYREDQPQH
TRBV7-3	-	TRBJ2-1	ASSLSDSTADEQF
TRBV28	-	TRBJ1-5	ASSFAGRKGNQPQH
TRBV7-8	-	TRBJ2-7	ASSLVQGTYEQY
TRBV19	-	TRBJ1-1	ASRTGAGAAEAF
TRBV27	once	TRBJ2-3	ASSLSLYPPVGTDTQY
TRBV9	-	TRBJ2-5	ASSVEATTLETQY
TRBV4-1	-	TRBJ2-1	ASSQIDRDNNEQF
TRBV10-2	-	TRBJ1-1	ASNRQKNTEAF
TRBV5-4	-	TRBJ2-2	ASSLVKLAGVGGELF
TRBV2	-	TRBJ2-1	ASSETRLAGGEQF
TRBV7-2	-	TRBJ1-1	ASSSTTGGSEAF
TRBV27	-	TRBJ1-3	ASSAQGASGNTIY
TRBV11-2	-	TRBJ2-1	ASSLEGLAGGPYNEQF
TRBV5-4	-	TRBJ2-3	ASSLGLALSTDTQY
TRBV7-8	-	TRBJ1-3	ASSSRGRTGNTIY
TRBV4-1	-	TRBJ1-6	ASSQETGSSYNSPLH
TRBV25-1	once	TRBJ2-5	ASSESKELRETQY
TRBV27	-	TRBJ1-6	ASSPRAGFVSPLH
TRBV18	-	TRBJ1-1	ASHRGGTEAF
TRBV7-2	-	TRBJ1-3	ASSSQGMVGNTIY
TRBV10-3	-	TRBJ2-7	AISEEGISGYEQY